This T cell receptor beta chain was captured in a study of blood T cell repertoires in COVID-19. Germline CDR1 is LGHNA and CDR2 is YNFKEQ. The V gene end was trimmed by 3 bases and the J gene end by 3 bases; junction bases not matched to a gene: 8. The CDR3 has 17 amino acids. Source study methods: For nucleated cells, counts were estimated from reference gene primer amplification. Sequencing used immunoSEQ multiplex PCR; TCRdb keeps in-frame clones, though not all of them. V, J and clone size derive from that table, while D and trimming were established from the DNA sequence. The sample shows about 45,000 clones, 70% to 90% of them seen only once.

The sample consisted of peripheral blood. The chain couples TRBV4-2 to TRBJ2-2; 9 bases line up with TRBD2. This receptor was obtained from a woman of 80 years or more with acute or convalescent COVID-19. The CDR3 loop is CASSHRPGLADTGELFF. CDR3 bases: TGTGCCAGCAGCCACCGCCCGGGACTAGCTGACACCGGGGAGCTGTTTTTT.